This TCR beta chain was recorded in a study of blood T cell repertoires in COVID-19. Study overall: Samples representing acute and convalescent COVID-19 were sourced from the United States, Italy and Spain.

In the original processing: Reference gene primer amplification in the assay estimated nucleated cell counts. Repertoires were generated with immunoSEQ multiplex PCR, while TCRdb's copy carries only in-frame clones and drops some. The V and J calls and clone size come from that table; D and trimming were worked out from the DNA. The sample shows over 200,000 clones, 70% to 90% of them seen only once. Clinical history as reported by participants underpinned cohort assignment. Recovery meant two consecutive negative NP/OP PCR tests, professional clearance, or resolved symptoms. Germline V gene data show CDR1 as KGHSH and CDR2 as LQKENI. V lost 3 bases and J 4 bases, leaving 7 bases between the germline ends. The CDR3 has 12 residues.

The receptor comes from a young man who had recovered from COVID-19. The chain recombines TRBV18 with TRBJ2-7, with D tentatively TRBD1 (6 bases). Sequenced sample: PBMCs or T cells enriched from blood (not recorded which). The CDR3 coding sequence is TGTGCCAGCTCACCGGACAGTTACGAGCAGTACTTC. Amino acid sequence: CASSPDSYEQYF. Together with reference TRBV18 and TRBJ2-7, the CDR3 gives the full variable domain: NAGVMQNPRHLVRRRGQEARLRCSPMKGHSHVYWYRQLPEEGLKFMVYLQKENIIDESGMPKERFSAEFPKEGPSILRIQQVVRGDSAAYFCASSPDSYEQYFGPGTRLTVT.